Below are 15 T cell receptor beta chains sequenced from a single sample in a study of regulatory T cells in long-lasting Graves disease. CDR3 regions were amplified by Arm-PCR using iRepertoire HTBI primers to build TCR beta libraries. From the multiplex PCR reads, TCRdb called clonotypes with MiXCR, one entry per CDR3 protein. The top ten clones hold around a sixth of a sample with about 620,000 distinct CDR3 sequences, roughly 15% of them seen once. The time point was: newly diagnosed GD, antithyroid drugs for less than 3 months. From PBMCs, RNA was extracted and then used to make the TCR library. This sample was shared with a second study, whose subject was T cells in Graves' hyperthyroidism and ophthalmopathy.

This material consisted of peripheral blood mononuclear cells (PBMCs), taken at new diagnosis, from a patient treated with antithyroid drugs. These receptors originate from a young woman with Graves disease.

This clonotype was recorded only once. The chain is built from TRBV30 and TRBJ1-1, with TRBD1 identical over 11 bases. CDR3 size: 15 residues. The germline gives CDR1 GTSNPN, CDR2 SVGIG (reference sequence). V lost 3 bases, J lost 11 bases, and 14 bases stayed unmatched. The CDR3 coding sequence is TGTGCCTGGAGGCTCCCGGGACAGGGGGACCGTTCGGCTTTCTTT. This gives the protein CAWRLPGQGDRSAFF.

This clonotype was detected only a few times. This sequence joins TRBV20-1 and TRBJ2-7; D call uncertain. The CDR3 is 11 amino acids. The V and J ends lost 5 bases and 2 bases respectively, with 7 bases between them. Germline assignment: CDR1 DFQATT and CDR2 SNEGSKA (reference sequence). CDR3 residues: CSAERTYEQYF. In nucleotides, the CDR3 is TGCAGTGCTGAGCGTACCTACGAGCAGTACTTC.

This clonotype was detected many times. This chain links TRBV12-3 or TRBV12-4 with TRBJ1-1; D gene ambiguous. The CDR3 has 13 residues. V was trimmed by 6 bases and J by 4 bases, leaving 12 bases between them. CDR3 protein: CASRQPGGTEAFF. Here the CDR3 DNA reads TGTGCCAGCAGGCAACCGGGAGGCACTGAAGCTTTCTTT.

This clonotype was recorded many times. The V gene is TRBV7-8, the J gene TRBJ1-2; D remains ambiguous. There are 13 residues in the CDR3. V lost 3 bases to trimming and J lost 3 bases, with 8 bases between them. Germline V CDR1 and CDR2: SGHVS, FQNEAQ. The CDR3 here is CASSFRSDYGYTF. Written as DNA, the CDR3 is TGTGCCAGCAGCTTTCGCTCAGACTATGGCTACACCTTC.

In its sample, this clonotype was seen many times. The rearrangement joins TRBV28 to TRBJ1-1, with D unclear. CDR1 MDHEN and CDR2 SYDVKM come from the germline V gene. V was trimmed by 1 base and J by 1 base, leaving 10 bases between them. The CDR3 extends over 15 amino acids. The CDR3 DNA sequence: TGTGCCAGCAGTTTATCGGACGAGGCGAACACTGAAGCTTTCTTT. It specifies CASSLSDEANTEAFF.

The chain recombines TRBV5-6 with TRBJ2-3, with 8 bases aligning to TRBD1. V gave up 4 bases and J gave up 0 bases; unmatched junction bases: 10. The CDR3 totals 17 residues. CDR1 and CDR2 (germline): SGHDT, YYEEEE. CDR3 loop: CASSPLRDRPSTDTQYF. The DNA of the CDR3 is TGTGCCAGCAGCCCTCTCAGGGACAGGCCAAGCACAGATACGCAGTATTTT.

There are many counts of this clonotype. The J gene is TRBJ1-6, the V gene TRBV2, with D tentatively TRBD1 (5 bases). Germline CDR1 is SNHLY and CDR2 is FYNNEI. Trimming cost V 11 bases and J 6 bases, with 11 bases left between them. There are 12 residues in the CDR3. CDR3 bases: TGTGCCGGACATGGCTCTAATTCACCCCTCCACTTT. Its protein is CAGHGSNSPLHF.

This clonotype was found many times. Here the CDR3 reads CASSQLSSYNEQFF. In DNA form, the CDR3 reads TGCGCCAGCAGCCAGCTAAGCTCCTACAATGAGCAGTTCTTC. This rearrangement joins TRBV5-1 to TRBJ2-1; D unresolved. The CDR3 has 14 residues. CDR1 is SGHRS and CDR2 is YFSETQ in the germline V gene. Trimming stripped 4 bases from V and 0 bases from J, with 8 bases between. The full variable domain, completed using reference TRBV5-1 and TRBJ2-1, is KAGVTQTPRYLIKTRGQQVTLSCSPISGHRSVSWYQQTPGQGLQFLFEYFSETQRNKGNFPGRFSGRQFSNSRSEMNVSTLELGDSALYLCASSQLSSYNEQFFGPGTRLTVL.

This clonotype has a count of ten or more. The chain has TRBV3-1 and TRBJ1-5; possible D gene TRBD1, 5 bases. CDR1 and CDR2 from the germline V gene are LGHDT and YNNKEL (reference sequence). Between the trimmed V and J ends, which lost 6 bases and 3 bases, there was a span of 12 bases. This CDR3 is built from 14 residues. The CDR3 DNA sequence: TGTGCCAGCAGTATGGGGCGGGTCAATCAGCCCCAGCATTTT. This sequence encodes CASSMGRVNQPQHF.

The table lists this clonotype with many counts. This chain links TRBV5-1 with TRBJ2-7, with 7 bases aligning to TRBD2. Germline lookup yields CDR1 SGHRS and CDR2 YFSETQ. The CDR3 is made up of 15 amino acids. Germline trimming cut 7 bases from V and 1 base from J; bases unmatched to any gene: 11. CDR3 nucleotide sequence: TGCGCCAGCTACTCCCGGGCTAGCGGATCCTACGAGCAGTACTTC. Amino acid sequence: CASYSRASGSYEQYF.

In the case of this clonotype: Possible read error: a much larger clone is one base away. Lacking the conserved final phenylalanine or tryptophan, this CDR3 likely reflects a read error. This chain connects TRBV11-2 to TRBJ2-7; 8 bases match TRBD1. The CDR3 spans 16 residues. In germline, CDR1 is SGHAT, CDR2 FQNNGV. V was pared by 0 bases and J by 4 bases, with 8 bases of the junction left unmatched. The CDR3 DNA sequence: TGTGCCAGCAGCTTAGATACCGGGACAGGTTCTTACGAGCAGTACCTC. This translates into CASSLDTGTGSYEQYL.

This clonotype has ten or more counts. This CDR3 is CASSQGTGRGYTF. The CDR3 region has the DNA TGTGCCAGCAGCCAAGGAACAGGCCGCGGCTACACCTTC. The chain carries TRBV3-1 and TRBJ1-2, with a weak D call TRBD1 (5 bases). V was cut by 1 base and J by 8 bases, with 11 bases left in between. The V gene's germline CDR1 is LGHDT and CDR2 YNNKEL (reference sequence). CDR3 size: 13 residues. Using reference TRBV3-1 and TRBJ1-2 for the parts outside the CDR3, the full variable domain is DTAVSQTPKYLVTQMGNDKSIKCEQNLGHDTMYWYKQDSKKFLKIMFSYNNKELIINETVPNRFSPKSPDKAHLNLHINSLELGDSAVYFCASSQGTGRGYTFGSGTRLTVV.

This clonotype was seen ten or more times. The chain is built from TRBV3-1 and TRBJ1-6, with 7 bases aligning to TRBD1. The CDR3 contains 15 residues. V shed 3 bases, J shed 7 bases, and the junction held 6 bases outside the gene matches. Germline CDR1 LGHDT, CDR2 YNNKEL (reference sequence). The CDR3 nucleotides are TGTGCCAGCAGCCACCGGGACAGTCCGAATTCACCCCTCCACTTT. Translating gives CASSHRDSPNSPLHF. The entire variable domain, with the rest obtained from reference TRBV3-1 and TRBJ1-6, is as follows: DTAVSQTPKYLVTQMGNDKSIKCEQNLGHDTMYWYKQDSKKFLKIMFSYNNKELIINETVPNRFSPKSPDKAHLNLHINSLELGDSAVYFCASSHRDSPNSPLHFGNGTRLTVT.

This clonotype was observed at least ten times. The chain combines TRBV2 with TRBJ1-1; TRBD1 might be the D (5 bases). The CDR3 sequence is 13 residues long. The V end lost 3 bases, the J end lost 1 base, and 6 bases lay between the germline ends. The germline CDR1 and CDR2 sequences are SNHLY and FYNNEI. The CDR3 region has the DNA TGTGCCAGCAGTGACGACAGGAACACTGAAGCTTTCTTT. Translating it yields CASSDDRNTEAFF. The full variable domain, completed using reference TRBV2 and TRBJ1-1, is EPEVTQTPSHQVTQMGQEVILRCVPISNHLYFYWYRQILGQKVEFLVSFYNNEISEKSEIFDDQFSVERPDGSNFTLKIRSTKLEDSAMYFCASSDDRNTEAFFGQGTRLTVV.

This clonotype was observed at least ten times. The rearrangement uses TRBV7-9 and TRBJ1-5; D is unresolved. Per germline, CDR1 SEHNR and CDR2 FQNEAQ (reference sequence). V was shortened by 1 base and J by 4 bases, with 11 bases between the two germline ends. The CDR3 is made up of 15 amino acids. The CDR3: CASSLGTASNQPQHF. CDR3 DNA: TGTGCCAGCAGCTTAGGTACGGCCTCGAATCAGCCCCAGCATTTT.